The sequence of this TCR beta chain was determined in a study of blood T cell repertoires in COVID-19. Profiled with immunoSEQ multiplex PCR; TCRdb holds only in-frame clones, not every one. Among approximately 250,000 clones listed, 85% to 90% were seen once. V shed 2 bases and J 11 bases; nucleotides not matched to a gene: 7. The CDR3 is 14 residues long. The germline V gene encodes CDR1 MDHEN and CDR2 SYDVKM. V gene TRBV28 combines with J gene TRBJ2-7; 12 bases are shared with TRBD1. Sequencing was done on a sample of peripheral blood. This sequence was found in a woman aged 55-70 years with COVID-19, enrolled during active disease. The CDR3 protein is CASSLMGQGAHEYF. The CDR3 nucleotides read TGTGCCAGCAGTTTAATGGGACAGGGGGCTCATGAGTACTTC.